This T cell receptor beta chain was captured by sequencing in a study of CD8+CD57+ T cells in acquired aplastic anemia. Study-level points and caveats: No significant difference in CD8+ Simpson's diversity was found between patients and controls.

Patients chosen for sequencing had CD8+CD57+ cells that had expanded, as shown by flow cytometry. V lost 4 bases, J lost 7 bases, and 10 bases stayed unmatched. The CDR3 covers 14 residues. Looked up from germline, CDR1 is MGHRA and CDR2 is YSYEKL. This clonotype was counted many times. Antigen: not known. Genomic DNA, the template, was used for profiling of the TCR beta VDJ and CDR3. One entry per CDR3 protein, called by TCRdb with MiXCR from the reads. The table shows 150,000 or so distinct CDR3 sequences, with around half occurring only once. The rearrangement joins TRBV4-1 to TRBJ2-7; 7 bases match TRBD1. Sequences were obtained from sorted CD4+, CD8+, or CD8+CD57+ T cells (not recorded which) from PBMCs. The source of this sequence is a human donor with aplastic anemia. The CDR3 sequence is CASSLDRSGGEQYF. CDR3 nucleotides: TGCGCCAGCAGCCTCGACCGATCAGGGGGTGAGCAGTACTTC.